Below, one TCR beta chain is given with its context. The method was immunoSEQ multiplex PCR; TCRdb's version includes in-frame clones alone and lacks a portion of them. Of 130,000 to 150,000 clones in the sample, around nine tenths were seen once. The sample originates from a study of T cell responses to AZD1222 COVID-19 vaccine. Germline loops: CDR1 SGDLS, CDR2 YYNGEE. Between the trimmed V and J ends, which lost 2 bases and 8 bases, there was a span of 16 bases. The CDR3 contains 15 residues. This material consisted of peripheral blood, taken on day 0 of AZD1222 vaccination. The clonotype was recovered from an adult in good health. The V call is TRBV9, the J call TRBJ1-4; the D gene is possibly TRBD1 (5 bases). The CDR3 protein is CASSVGGRTNEKLFF. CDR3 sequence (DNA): TGTGCCAGCAGCGTTGGGGGTAGGACAAACGAAAAACTGTTTTTT.